What follows is one T cell receptor beta chain and its context. Its antigen target is currently unknown. No much larger clone exists at a distance of one base, and base qualities are not known. The record originates from a study of sequential checkpoint blockade in melanoma (dated by TCRdb to the late 2010s). Looking at the study overall: Using 1:1 randomization, the trial assigned patients either to first-line nivolumab followed by ipilimumab (arm A) or to ipilimumab followed by nivolumab (arm B). Both trial sequences were followed by maintenance nivolumab. DNA from about 97 melanoma tumor samples collected before treatment underwent TCRbeta immunosequencing. Matched tumor biopsies were taken from about two dozen patients before treatment and at week 13, after single-agent nivolumab (arm A) or ipilimumab (arm B). Around 80% of the matched tumor biopsy pairs taken before and after treatment were from the same lesion. The paper as a whole reports these results and caveats: Larger, independent patient cohorts are needed to validate the response-prediction model that combines TCR metrics and mutation burden. Achieving clinical benefit was about 30 times more likely for patients whose tumor T-cell fraction and clonality increased by week 13. Tumor T-cell fraction and clonality were correlated with PD-L1 staining and CD8+ T-cell counts, but not with mutational load. Among patients in the nivolumab-first arm (arm A), tumor TIL clonality before treatment was associated with response (P = .04). Small sample sizes and reduced statistical power limited the within-arm analyses of tumor T-cell fraction.

The immunoSEQ Assay was used to immunosequence TCRbeta CDR3 regions from genomic DNA. Before high-throughput sequencing, the genomic DNA was amplified using bias-controlled multiplex PCR. The published analysis was carried out like this. To quantify the absolute abundance of each unique TCRbeta CDR3 region, the sequences were collapsed and filtered. Clonality, defined as 1 minus Pielou's evenness, was calculated using only productive rearrangements. To compute tumor T-cell fraction, TCRbeta template counts were normalized to usable DNA, with usable DNA estimated from several housekeeping genes. A previously published method was used to identify clones whose frequencies were significantly greater in on-treatment samples than in baseline samples. This is the immuneACCESS table as TCRdb keeps it, with only in-frame sequences that have V and J called. A part of the clones is gone; compared with another copy, unresolved V genes explain less than half, and the rest is unexplained. V and J calls and clone size come straight from that table; D and trimming were deduced from the DNA. For this sample there are about 21,000 clones; around 26% appear just once. 6.7% of the sample comes from the top ten.

V and J are truncated by 2 bases and 4 bases respectively, leaving an intervening sequence of 15 bases. The germline V gene (reference sequence) specifies GTSNPN as CDR1 and SVGIG as CDR2. The CDR3, from cysteine to phenylalanine, totals 15 residues. The DNA shown is the 45-base CDR3, in frame from base 1. The treatment or condition tag for this specimen amounts to: randomized to nivolumab then ipilimumab (arm A) or the reverse (arm B). Prior DNA-damaging chemotherapy had not been received by any trial patient. Samples came from patients with melanoma in CheckMate 064, a randomized, open-label phase II trial of sequential checkpoint blockade. Tumor TCR sequencing used genomic DNA from formalin-fixed paraffin-embedded (FFPE) tissue samples.

This TCR derives from a human donor with melanoma. The sequences come from tumor tissue (inferred from file names), collected from a patient given nivolumab and ipilimumab in sequence. This chain is built from TRBV30 and TRBJ2-1; possibly the D gene is TRBD2, per 6 matching bases. The CDR3 protein is CAWSPDTAGYNEQFF. The bases read TGTGCCTGGAGTCCCGACACGGCGGGATACAATGAGCAGTTCTTC.